The 9 T cell receptor beta chains in this list originate from one sample, sequenced in a study of blood T cell repertoires in COVID-19. The method was immunoSEQ multiplex PCR; TCRdb's version includes in-frame clones alone and lacks a portion of them. This sample carries over 300,000 clones, 90% of them seen once, and the ten largest clones take about 6.8%. Sequencing was carried out using peripheral blood. The receptors were gathered from a man younger than 35 with active or convalescent COVID-19.

Comment on this clone: One end of the junction varies from germline; a read error may be responsible. The chain recombines TRBV9 with TRBJ2-6, with 14 bases matching TRBD2. In germline, CDR1 is SGDLS, CDR2 YYNGEE. The CDR3 runs 20 residues. For the CDR3, the DNA is TGTGCCAGCAGCGCCAGGGTGGGACTAGCGGGGGTCTCTGGGGCCAACGTGCTGACTTTC. This translates into CASSARVGLAGVSGANVLTF.

A few counts support this clone. V is TRBV12-3 or TRBV12-4 and J is TRBJ2-7; D remains unclear. With 3 bases removed from V and 5 bases from J, the gap between germline ends came to 8 bases. The CDR3 contains 12 residues. The CDR3: CASSLSFHEQYF. CDR3 nucleotides: TGTGCCAGCAGTTTGTCTTTCCACGAGCAGTACTTC.

V is TRBV13 and J is TRBJ2-7; 7 bases are shared with TRBD1. Germline V gene lookup returns CDR1 PRHDT and CDR2 FYEKMQ (reference sequence). The CDR3 has 15 amino acids. V lost 3 bases to trimming and J lost 0 bases; unmatched junction nucleotides: 5. The CDR3 DNA reads as TGTGCCAGCAGCTTGGGACAGCCGATCTCCTACGAGCAGTACTTC. Translated, it gives CASSLGQPISYEQYF.

V usage is TRBV7-2 and J usage is TRBJ1-6; 7 nucleotides align to TRBD1. V lost 3 bases and J lost 8; bases outside the gene matches: 7. The CDR3 sequence is 15 residues long. The germline V gene has CDR1 SGHTA and CDR2 FQGNSA. CDR3 in amino acids: CASSLRQGGDSPLHF. The CDR3 coding sequence is TGTGCCAGCAGCTTGCGACAGGGTGGTGATTCACCCCTCCACTTT.

A word on this clone: Within the sample, other DNA sequences also encode this same CDR3. The chain has TRBV28 and TRBJ1-3; TRBD1 matches at 8 bases. Germline V gene data show CDR1 as MDHEN and CDR2 as SYDVKM. The CDR3 is made up of 14 amino acids. V gave up 6 bases and J gave up 3 bases; unmatched junction bases: 4. For the CDR3, the DNA is TGTGCCAGCAGCCCAGGGGGCGATGGAAACACCATATATTTT. Translation: CASSPGGDGNTIYF.

The gene calls are TRBV4-1 and TRBJ2-7, with 12 bases matching TRBD2. V trimming: 1 base; J trimming: 5 bases; junction bases outside the gene matches: 12. The CDR3 is 18 amino acids. Germline CDR1 MGHRA, CDR2 YSYEKL. The CDR3 is CASSQVSRTSGKRDEQYF. Here the CDR3 DNA reads TGCGCCAGCAGCCAAGTTTCTCGGACTAGCGGGAAACGGGACGAGCAGTACTTC.

The chain is built from TRBV27 and TRBJ1-2; TRBD1 is a possible D gene (5 bases). The germline V and J ends were trimmed by 5 bases and 3 bases, with 13 bases remaining between them. This CDR3 has 14 residues. Germline V gives CDR1 MNHEY, CDR2 SMNVEV (reference sequence). CDR3 bases: TGTGCCAGCAGTCCCTGGCAGGGCTACTATGGCTACACCTTC. It yields the protein CASSPWQGYYGYTF.

This chain joins TRBV28 and TRBJ1-4; 7 positions agree with TRBD1. The germline gives CDR1 MDHEN, CDR2 SYDVKM. V dropped 2 bases and J dropped 0; count of bases not matched to a gene: 3. The CDR3 has 16 residues. Here the CDR3 reads CASSLTGVSTNEKLFF. The CDR3 region has the DNA TGTGCCAGCAGTTTAACAGGGGTATCAACTAATGAAAAACTGTTTTTT. Filled out from reference TRBV28 and TRBJ1-4, the complete variable domain reads DVKVTQSSRYLVKRTGEKVFLECVQDMDHENMFWYRQDPGLGLRLIYFSYDVKMKEKGDIPEGYSVSREKKERFSLILESASTNQTSMYLCASSLTGVSTNEKLFFGSGTQLSVL.

This chain uses TRBV7-2 with TRBJ2-5, with a weak D call TRBD2 (7 bases). V was trimmed by 3 bases and J by 4 bases, leaving 12 bases between them. The CDR3 consists of 14 residues. Germline V gene lookup returns CDR1 SGHTA and CDR2 FQGNSA. CDR3 sequence: CASSFYREGETQYF. CDR3 nucleotides: TGTGCCAGCAGCTTCTACAGGGAGGGAGAGACCCAGTACTTC.